These 6 T cell receptor beta chains share one sample of origin, sequenced in a study of T cells in Graves' hyperthyroidism and ophthalmopathy. It was RNA transcripts that yielded the amplified TCR beta CDR3 regions. The TCR CDR3 first-round RT-PCR relied on the HTBI primer set. TCRdb passed the multiplex PCR reads through MiXCR, listing each CDR3 protein once. The sample lists about 660,000 distinct CDR3 sequences; roughly 46% were seen once. The source material was peripheral blood or thyroid tissue (not recorded which). The receptors originated from an adult man with Graves' disease, either hyperthyroidism or ophthalmopathy (not recorded which).

With regard to this clonotype: A much larger clone sits a single nucleotide away, making a read error possible. The J gene is TRBJ1-2, the V gene TRBV29-1; 7 bases fit TRBD1. CDR1 is SQVTM and CDR2 is ANQGSEA in the germline V gene. This CDR3 spans 14 amino acids. The CDR3: CSAIQGTPTYSYTF. The DNA for the CDR3 is TGCAGCGCCATACAGGGGACTCCGACCTATAGCTACACCTTC. The complete variable domain, with remaining parts taken from reference TRBV29-1 and TRBJ1-2, reads SAVISQKPSRDICQRGTSLTIQCQVDSQVTMMFWYRQQPGQSLTLIATANQGSEATYESGFVIDKFPISRPNLTFSTLTVSNMSPEDSSIYLCSAIQGTPTYSYTFGSGTRLTVV.

V is TRBV29-1 and J is TRBJ2-5; 8 positions agree with TRBD2. The ends lost 3 bases at V and 5 bases at J; junction bases unmatched: 8. The CDR3 sequence is 14 residues long. The germline CDR1 and CDR2 sequences are SQVTM and ANQGSEA. This CDR3 reads CSVEAGLVIETQYF. Here the CDR3 DNA reads TGCAGCGTTGAGGCGGGACTAGTTATTGAGACCCAGTACTTC.

A few counts support this clonotype. The chain couples TRBV6-1 to TRBJ2-7, with TRBD2 as a possible D gene (5 bases). Germline CDR1 and CDR2: MNHNS and SASEGT. This CDR3 is 14 amino acids long. V gave up 1 base and J gave up 13 bases, with 20 bases separating them. CDR3 sequence: CASSEVRGAPGLYF. The CDR3 bases are TGTGCCAGCAGTGAAGTCCGGGGAGCCCCGGGTCTCTACTTC.

The V and J genes are TRBV6-1 and TRBJ1-4; tentative D call: TRBD1 (6 bases). Germline CDR1 reads MNHNS; CDR2 reads SASEGT. The CDR3 runs to 15 residues. V was cut by 5 bases and J by 1 base, with 11 bases left in between. CDR3 bases: TGTGCCAGCAGTCGCGACAGGCAAACTAATGAAAAACTGTTTTTT. Protein: CASSRDRQTNEKLFF.

The chain links TRBV10-3 to TRBJ1-6; D is uncertain. Between the trimmed V and J ends, which lost 2 bases and 5 bases, there was a span of 4 bases. CDR1 and CDR2 (germline): ENHRY, SYGVKD. The CDR3 has 13 amino acids. DNA for the CDR3: TGTGCCATCAGTGAGCGAGATAATTCACCCCTCCACTTT. It encodes CAISERDNSPLHF.

The J gene is TRBJ1-5, the V gene TRBV20-1, with D uncertain. There are 11 residues in the CDR3. With 6 bases removed from V and 9 bases from J, the gap between germline ends came to 12 bases. Germline lookup yields CDR1 DFQATT and CDR2 SNEGSKA (reference sequence). This CDR3 reads CSAAAAGPQHF. In nucleotides, the CDR3 is TGCAGTGCCGCCGCCGCTGGGCCCCAGCATTTT.